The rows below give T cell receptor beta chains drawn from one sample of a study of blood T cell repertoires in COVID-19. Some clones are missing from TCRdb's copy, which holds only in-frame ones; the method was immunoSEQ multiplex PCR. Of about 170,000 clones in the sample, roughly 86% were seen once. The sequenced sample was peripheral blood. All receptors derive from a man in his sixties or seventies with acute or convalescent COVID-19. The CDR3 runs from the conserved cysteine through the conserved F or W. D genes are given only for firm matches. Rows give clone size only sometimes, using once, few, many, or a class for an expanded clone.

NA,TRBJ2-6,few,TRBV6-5,CASSTGSSGANVLTF,TGTGCCAGCAGCACAGGGTCCTCAGGGGCCAACGTCCTGACTTTC
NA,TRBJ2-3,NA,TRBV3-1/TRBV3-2,CASRGQSTDTQYF,TGTGCCAGCAGAGGACAGAGCACAGATACGCAGTATTTT
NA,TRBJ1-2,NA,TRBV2,CASSEALSPSYGYTF,TGTGCCAGCAGTGAAGCGTTGTCCCCGAGCTATGGCTACACCTTC
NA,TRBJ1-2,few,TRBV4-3,CASSQDPSGYGYTF,TGCGCCAGCAGCCAAGATCCTTCGGGGTATGGCTACACCTTC
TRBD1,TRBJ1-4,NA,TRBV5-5,CASSRTPGQGNEKLFF,TGTGCCAGCAGCCGAACTCCGGGACAGGGGAATGAAAAACTGTTTTTT
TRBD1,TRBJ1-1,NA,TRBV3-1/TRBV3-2,CASSRRGTTEAFF,TGTGCCAGCAGCCGCAGGGGGACGACTGAAGCTTTCTTT
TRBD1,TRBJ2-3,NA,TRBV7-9,CASSPWTGPDTDTQYF,TGTGCCAGCAGCCCCTGGACAGGACCGGACACAGATACGCAGTATTTT
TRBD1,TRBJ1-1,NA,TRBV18,CASSGQGETEAFF,TGTGCCAGCTCGGGACAGGGAGAGACTGAAGCTTTCTTT
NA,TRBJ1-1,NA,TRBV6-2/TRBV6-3,CASSYLLGGNTEAFF,TGTGCCAGCAGTTACCTCCTCGGGGGGAACACTGAAGCTTTCTTT
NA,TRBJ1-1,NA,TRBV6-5,CASSSNTEAFF,TGTGCCAGCAGCTCGAACACTGAAGCTTTCTTT
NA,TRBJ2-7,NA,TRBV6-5,CASSWQSSYEQYF,TGTGCCAGCAGTTGGCAAAGCTCCTACGAGCAGTACTTC
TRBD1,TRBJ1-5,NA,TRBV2,CASRDRGNQPQHF,TGTGCCAGCCGGGACAGGGGCAATCAGCCCCAGCATTTT